Listed below are T cell receptor beta chains from one sample, sequenced in a study of OX40 agonist ivuxolimab in advanced cancers. The method was immunoSEQ multiplex PCR; TCRdb's version includes in-frame clones alone and lacks a portion of them. The repertoire holds roughly 45,000 clones, with roughly 80% as singletons. The sample consisted of CD4+ or CD8+ T cells sorted from blood, taken in a trial of the OX40 agonist ivuxolimab. Receptor source: an adult with an advanced solid tumor such as melanoma, head and neck, liver or kidney cancer. Each CDR3 is given without its conserved first and last residue. Fields, in order: J gene, D gene, V gene, CDR3 protein. D genes are given only for firm matches.

j_gene: TRBJ1-6; d_gene: TRBD1; v_gene: TRBV30; CDR3aa: AWNRGLYDNSPLH
j_gene: TRBJ1-1; d_gene: NA; v_gene: TRBV5-4; CDR3aa: ASSFGGQAF
j_gene: TRBJ2-1; d_gene: TRBD2; v_gene: TRBV7-9; CDR3aa: ASPRTSGRGFRNEQF
j_gene: TRBJ2-1; d_gene: TRBD2; v_gene: TRBV28; CDR3aa: ASSLWASGRSNEQF
j_gene: TRBJ1-5; d_gene: NA; v_gene: TRBV27; CDR3aa: ASSLYSYSNQPQH
j_gene: TRBJ2-7; d_gene: NA; v_gene: TRBV9; CDR3aa: ASSVGGYTSYEQY
j_gene: TRBJ2-3; d_gene: NA; v_gene: TRBV13; CDR3aa: ASSLMGRDGTDTQY
j_gene: TRBJ2-7; d_gene: NA; v_gene: TRBV10-3; CDR3aa: AISGTKFYEQY
j_gene: TRBJ2-3; d_gene: TRBD2; v_gene: TRBV4-1; CDR3aa: ASSQWASGATDTQY
j_gene: TRBJ2-7; d_gene: NA; v_gene: TRBV19; CDR3aa: ASSINLGLLDQLSHEQY
j_gene: TRBJ2-1; d_gene: NA; v_gene: TRBV6-1; CDR3aa: ASSESTGSYNEQF
j_gene: TRBJ2-1; d_gene: TRBD2; v_gene: TRBV19; CDR3aa: ASSISGLAFDEQF
j_gene: TRBJ2-1; d_gene: TRBD2; v_gene: TRBV9; CDR3aa: ASSTSGGTYNEQF
j_gene: TRBJ2-2; d_gene: NA; v_gene: TRBV27; CDR3aa: ASSPGLGTGELF
j_gene: TRBJ2-7; d_gene: NA; v_gene: TRBV29-1; CDR3aa: SVVSSDLGEQY
j_gene: TRBJ2-7; d_gene: TRBD1; v_gene: TRBV27; CDR3aa: ASSLSGRGGDEQY
j_gene: TRBJ2-7; d_gene: NA; v_gene: TRBV11-2; CDR3aa: ASSLSLEQC
j_gene: TRBJ1-1; d_gene: TRBD1; v_gene: TRBV5-1; CDR3aa: ASSSGQENTEAF
j_gene: TRBJ1-2; d_gene: NA; v_gene: TRBV6-1; CDR3aa: ASSELPPTNYGYT
j_gene: TRBJ1-1; d_gene: NA; v_gene: TRBV14; CDR3aa: ASSLVGTEAF
j_gene: TRBJ2-7; d_gene: NA; v_gene: TRBV19; CDR3aa: ASSIDNSLYEQY
j_gene: TRBJ1-2; d_gene: NA; v_gene: TRBV19; CDR3aa: ASSRDGYT
j_gene: TRBJ2-6; d_gene: NA; v_gene: TRBV11-3; CDR3aa: ASSVLGANVLT
j_gene: TRBJ2-7; d_gene: TRBD1; v_gene: TRBV9; CDR3aa: ASSVGGTGIYEQY
j_gene: TRBJ2-2; d_gene: TRBD1; v_gene: TRBV7-3; CDR3aa: ASSLGTGTGELF
j_gene: TRBJ1-1; d_gene: NA; v_gene: TRBV6-1; CDR3aa: ASSVGDREAF
j_gene: TRBJ2-5; d_gene: TRBD1; v_gene: TRBV2; CDR3aa: ASSEGTGVGETQY
j_gene: TRBJ2-3; d_gene: NA; v_gene: TRBV29-1; CDR3aa: SVDTGTDTQY
j_gene: TRBJ2-7; d_gene: NA; v_gene: TRBV6-1; CDR3aa: ASSQQGRSSYEQY
j_gene: TRBJ2-1; d_gene: NA; v_gene: TRBV13; CDR3aa: ASSPGDSRDEQF
j_gene: TRBJ2-1; d_gene: TRBD1; v_gene: TRBV9; CDR3aa: ASSVAGTAYNEQF
j_gene: TRBJ2-3; d_gene: NA; v_gene: TRBV30; CDR3aa: AWKAGNIDTQY
j_gene: TRBJ2-7; d_gene: NA; v_gene: TRBV5-5; CDR3aa: ASSSVHRAYEQY
j_gene: TRBJ2-7; d_gene: TRBD2; v_gene: TRBV28; CDR3aa: ATADSGFHEQY
j_gene: TRBJ2-1; d_gene: TRBD1; v_gene: TRBV5-1; CDR3aa: ASSEGTGFYNEQF
j_gene: TRBJ1-3; d_gene: TRBD1; v_gene: TRBV15; CDR3aa: ATGGQGGNTIY
j_gene: TRBJ2-7; d_gene: NA; v_gene: TRBV6-6; CDR3aa: ASRDEGSEQY